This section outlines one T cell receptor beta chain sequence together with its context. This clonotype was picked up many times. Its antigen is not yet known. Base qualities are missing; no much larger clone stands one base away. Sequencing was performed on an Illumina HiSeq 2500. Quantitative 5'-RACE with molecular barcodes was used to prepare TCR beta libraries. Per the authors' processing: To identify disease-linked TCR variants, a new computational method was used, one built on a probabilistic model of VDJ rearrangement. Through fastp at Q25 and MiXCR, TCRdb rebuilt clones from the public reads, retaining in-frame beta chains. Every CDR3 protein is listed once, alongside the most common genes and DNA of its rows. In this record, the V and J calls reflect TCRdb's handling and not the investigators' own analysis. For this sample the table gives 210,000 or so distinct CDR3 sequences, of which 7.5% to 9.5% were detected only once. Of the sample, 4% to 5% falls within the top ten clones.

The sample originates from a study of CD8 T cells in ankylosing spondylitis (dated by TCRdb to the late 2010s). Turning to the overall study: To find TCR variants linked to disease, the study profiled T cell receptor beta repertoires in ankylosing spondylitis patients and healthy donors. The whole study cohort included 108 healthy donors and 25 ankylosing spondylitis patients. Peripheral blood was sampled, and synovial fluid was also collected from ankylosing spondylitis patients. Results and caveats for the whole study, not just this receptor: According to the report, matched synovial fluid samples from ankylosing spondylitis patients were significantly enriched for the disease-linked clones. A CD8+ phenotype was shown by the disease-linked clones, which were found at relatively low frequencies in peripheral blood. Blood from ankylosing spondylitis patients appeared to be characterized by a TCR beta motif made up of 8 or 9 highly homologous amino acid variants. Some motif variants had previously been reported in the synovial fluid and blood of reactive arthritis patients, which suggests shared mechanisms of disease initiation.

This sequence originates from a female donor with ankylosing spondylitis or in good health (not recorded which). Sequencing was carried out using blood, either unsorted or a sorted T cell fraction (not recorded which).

The DNA reads TGCGCCAGCAGCCAAGGGACAGTCAGCTCCTATAATTCACCCCTCCACTTT. Its protein reads: CASSQGTVSSYNSPLHF. The chain is made from TRBV4-3 and TRBJ1-6; the D region possibly corresponds to TRBD1 (6 bases align). Trimming takes 1 base from V and 0 bases from J, and the germline ends sit 10 bases apart. The CDR3 goes from the cysteine to the phenylalanine over 17 residues. The retained sequence is limited to the CDR3, 51 bases, with the frame set at the first base. CDR1 and CDR2 were assigned from the germline V gene as LGHNA and YSLEER.